The sequence of this TCR beta chain was determined in a study of blood T cell repertoires in COVID-19. The overall study: Sources were T cells, B-cell-depleted T cells, or PBMCs; the material itself was cDNA or gDNA.

V was cut by 1 base and J by 0 bases, with 16 bases left in between. CDR1 and CDR2 from the germline V gene are SGHTA and FQGNSA. The CDR3 spans 18 residues. Sequenced by immunoSEQ multiplex PCR; TCRdb stores in-frame clones only, minus some. Here the sample spans fewer than 250,000 clones, 70% to 90% being singletons. This clonotype originated in a woman aged 50 to 60 with acute or convalescent COVID-19. Sequencing was performed on peripheral blood. This sequence joins TRBV7-2 and TRBJ1-5, with D possibly matching TRBD1 (5 bases). CDR3 DNA: TGTGCCAGCAGCTTAGAGGGGCAAACCAGCTATAGCAATCAGCCCCAGCATTTT. Protein product: CASSLEGQTSYSNQPQHF.